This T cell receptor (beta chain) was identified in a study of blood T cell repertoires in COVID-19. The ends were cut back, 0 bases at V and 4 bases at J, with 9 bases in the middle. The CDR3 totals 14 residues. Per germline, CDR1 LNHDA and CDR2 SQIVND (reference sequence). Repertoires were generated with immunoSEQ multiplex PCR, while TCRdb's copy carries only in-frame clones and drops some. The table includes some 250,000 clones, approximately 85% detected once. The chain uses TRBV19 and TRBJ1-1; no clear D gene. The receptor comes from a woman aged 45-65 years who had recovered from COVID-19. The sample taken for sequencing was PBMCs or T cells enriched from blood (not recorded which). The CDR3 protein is CASSIDPTVTEAFF. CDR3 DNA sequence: TGTGCCAGTAGTATAGATCCAACGGTCACTGAAGCTTTCTTT.